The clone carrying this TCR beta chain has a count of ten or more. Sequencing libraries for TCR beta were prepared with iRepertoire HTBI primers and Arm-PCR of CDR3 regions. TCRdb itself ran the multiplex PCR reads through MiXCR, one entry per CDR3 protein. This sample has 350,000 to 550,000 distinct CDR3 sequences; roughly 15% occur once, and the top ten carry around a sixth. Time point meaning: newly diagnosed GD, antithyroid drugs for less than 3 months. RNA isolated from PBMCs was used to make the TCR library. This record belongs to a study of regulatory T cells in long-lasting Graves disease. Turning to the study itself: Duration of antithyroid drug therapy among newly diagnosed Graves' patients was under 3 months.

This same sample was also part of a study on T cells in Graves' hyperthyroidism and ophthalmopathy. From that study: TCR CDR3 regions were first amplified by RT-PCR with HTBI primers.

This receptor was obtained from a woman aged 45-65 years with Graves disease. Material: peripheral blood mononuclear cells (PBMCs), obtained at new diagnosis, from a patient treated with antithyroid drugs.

The CDR3: CASSLGAGVGETQYF. The CDR3 DNA reads as TGTGCCAGCAGCTTAGGGGCAGGGGTGGGAGAGACCCAGTACTTC. The chain carries TRBV11-2 and TRBJ2-5; D is possibly TRBD1 (6 bases). V was cut by 1 base and J by 4 bases, with 13 bases left in between. Looked up from germline, CDR1 is SGHAT and CDR2 is FQNNGV. The length of the CDR3 is 15 residues.